This T cell receptor beta chain is drawn from a study of patients and donors after allogeneic stem cell transplantation. TCRdb reprocessed the RT-PCR reads with MiXCR, giving one entry per CDR3 protein. Seen here are approximately 200,000 distinct CDR3 sequences, about 14% observed once, and the top ten hold approximately 10%. The V and J ends lost 3 bases and 8 bases respectively, with 16 bases between them. CDR3 length equals 14 residues. The germline V gene has CDR1 SGHTA and CDR2 FQGNSA. This TCR derives from a human donor who was either an allogeneic HSCT recipient or a stem cell or donor lymphocyte infusion donor (not recorded which). It is not recorded whose cells these are; they may come from a transplant donor. V gene TRBV7-2 combines with J gene TRBJ1-2; the D gene is possibly TRBD1 (5 bases). The sample was blood, either unsorted or a sorted T cell fraction (not recorded which). CDR3 DNA: TGTGCCAGCAGCTTGCCGAGAGCACCAGGGGGCTACACCTTC. Protein: CASSLPRAPGGYTF.